This T cell receptor (beta chain) stems from a study of blood T cell repertoires in COVID-19. V lost 3 bases, J lost 4 bases, and 6 bases stayed unmatched. Germline values: CDR1 SGHNT, CDR2 YYREEE (reference sequence). The CDR3 spans 15 residues. Clones were sequenced by immunoSEQ multiplex PCR, and TCRdb holds only the in-frame ones, with some missing. The sample includes approximately 250,000 clones, approximately 90% of them seen just once. The clonotype originates from a man aged 40-49 years who had been exposed to COVID-19. The J gene is TRBJ2-1, the V gene TRBV5-4; 8 bases are shared with TRBD1. Input material: PBMCs or T cells enriched from blood (not recorded which). The DNA for the CDR3 is TGTGCCAGCAGCTCCGGACAGGGTTTTTACAATGAGCAGTTCTTC. Translated: CASSSGQGFYNEQFF.